This T cell receptor (beta chain) was identified in a study of regulatory T cells in long-lasting Graves disease. Arm-PCR of CDR3 regions and iRepertoire HTBI primers were the basis on which TCR beta libraries were built. MiXCR, applied by TCRdb to the multiplex PCR reads, yields one record per CDR3 protein. Among roughly 400,000 distinct CDR3 sequences listed, around 23% were seen once. The sample's time point: persistent/refractory GD, antithyroid drugs over 5 years with positive TRAb. Isolated PBMC RNA provided the starting material for the TCR library. Study findings and constraints: Persistent disease exhibited a predilection for TRBV28, TRBJ1-2 and TRBJ2-5. Persistent Graves' cases showed lower TCR diversity than newly diagnosed cases. Because few samples were included, accuracy may have been lower.

V was trimmed by 6 bases and J by 3 bases, leaving 12 bases between them. The CDR3 is made up of 14 amino acids. CDR1 is SGHRS and CDR2 is YFSETQ in the germline V gene. Note on this clonotype: Its antigen remains unknown.

The sequence derives from a female donor with Graves disease. V and J are TRBV5-1 and TRBJ2-2; the D gene is possibly TRBD1 (7 bases). The sequencing here drew on peripheral blood mononuclear cells (PBMCs), taken when the disease was refractory, from a patient treated with antithyroid drugs. CDR3 in DNA: TGCGCCAGCACCCCCAGGGGGGACACCGGGGAGCTGTTTTTT. Residues: CASTPRGDTGELFF.